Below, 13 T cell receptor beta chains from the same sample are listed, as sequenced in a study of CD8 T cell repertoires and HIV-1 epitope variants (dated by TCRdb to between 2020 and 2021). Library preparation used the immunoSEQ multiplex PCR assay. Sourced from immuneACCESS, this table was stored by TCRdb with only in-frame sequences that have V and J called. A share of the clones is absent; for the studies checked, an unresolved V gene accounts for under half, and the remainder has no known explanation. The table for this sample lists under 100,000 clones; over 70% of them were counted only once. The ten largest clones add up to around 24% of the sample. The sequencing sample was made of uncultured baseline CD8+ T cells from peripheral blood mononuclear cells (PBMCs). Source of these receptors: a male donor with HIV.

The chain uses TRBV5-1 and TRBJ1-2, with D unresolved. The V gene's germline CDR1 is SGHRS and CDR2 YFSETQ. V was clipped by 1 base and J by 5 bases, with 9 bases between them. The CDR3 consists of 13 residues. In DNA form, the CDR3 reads TGCGCCAGCAGCTTGAATACGGAATATGGCTACACCTTC. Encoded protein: CASSLNTEYGYTF.

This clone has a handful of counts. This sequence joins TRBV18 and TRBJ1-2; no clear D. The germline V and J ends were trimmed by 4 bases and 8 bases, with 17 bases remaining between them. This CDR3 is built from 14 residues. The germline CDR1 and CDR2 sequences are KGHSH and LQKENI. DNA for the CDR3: TGTGCCAGCTCACTCCCCCAGGCGGGCGGAGGCTACACCTTC. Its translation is CASSLPQAGGGYTF.

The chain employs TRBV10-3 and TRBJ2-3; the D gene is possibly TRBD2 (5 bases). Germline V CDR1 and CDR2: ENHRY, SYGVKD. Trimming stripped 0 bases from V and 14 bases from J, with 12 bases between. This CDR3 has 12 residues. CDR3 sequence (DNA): TGTGCCATCAGTGAGTCTGAGGGCTGGTCGTATTTT. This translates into CAISESEGWSYF.

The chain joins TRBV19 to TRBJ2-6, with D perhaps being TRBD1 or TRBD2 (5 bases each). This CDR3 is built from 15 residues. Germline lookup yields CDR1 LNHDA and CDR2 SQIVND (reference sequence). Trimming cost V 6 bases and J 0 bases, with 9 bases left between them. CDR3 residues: CASRRGTSGANVLTF. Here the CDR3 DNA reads TGTGCCAGTAGGCGAGGGACCTCTGGGGCCAACGTCCTGACTTTC.

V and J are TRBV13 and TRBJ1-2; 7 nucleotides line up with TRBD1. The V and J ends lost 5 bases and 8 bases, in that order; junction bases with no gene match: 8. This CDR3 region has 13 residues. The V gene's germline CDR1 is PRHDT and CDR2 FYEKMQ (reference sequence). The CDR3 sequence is CASSRTGVGGYTF. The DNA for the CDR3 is TGTGCCAGCAGCCGTACAGGGGTCGGAGGCTACACCTTC.

The CDR3 DNA reads as TGTGCCAGCAGCTTAGGAGCTAGTCGGGGTATCATTCCCTACGAGCAGTACTTC. It specifies CASSLGASRGIIPYEQYF. The V and J genes are TRBV7-9 and TRBJ2-7; a possible D gene is TRBD2 (5 bases). Germline CDR1 SEHNR, CDR2 FQNEAQ (reference sequence). The V end was cut by 1 base, the J end by 2 bases, with 21 bases between. The CDR3 totals 18 residues.

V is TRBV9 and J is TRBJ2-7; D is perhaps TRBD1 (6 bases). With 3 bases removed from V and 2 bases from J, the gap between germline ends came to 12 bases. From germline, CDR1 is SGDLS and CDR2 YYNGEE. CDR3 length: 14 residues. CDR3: CASSGTVIPYEQYF. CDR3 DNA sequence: TGTGCCAGCAGCGGGACAGTTATACCCTACGAGCAGTACTTC.

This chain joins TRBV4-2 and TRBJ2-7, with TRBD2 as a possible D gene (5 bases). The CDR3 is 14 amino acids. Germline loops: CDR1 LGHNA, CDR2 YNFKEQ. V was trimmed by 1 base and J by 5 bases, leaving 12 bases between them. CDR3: CASSQAVRVNEQYF. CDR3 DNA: TGTGCCAGCAGCCAAGCGGTGCGGGTCAACGAGCAGTACTTC.

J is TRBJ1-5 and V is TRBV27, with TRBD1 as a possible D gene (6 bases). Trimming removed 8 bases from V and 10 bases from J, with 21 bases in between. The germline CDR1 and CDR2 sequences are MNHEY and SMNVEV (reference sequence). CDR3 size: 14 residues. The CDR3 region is CASQTPGQGTPQHF. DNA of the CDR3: TGTGCCAGCCAGACTCCGGGCCAGGGGACTCCCCAGCATTTT.

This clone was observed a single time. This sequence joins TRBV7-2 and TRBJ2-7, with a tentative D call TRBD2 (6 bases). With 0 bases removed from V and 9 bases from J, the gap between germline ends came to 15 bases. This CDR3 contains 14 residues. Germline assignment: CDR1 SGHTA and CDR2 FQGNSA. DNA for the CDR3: TGTGCCAGCAGCTTAGCCTCGGGGGTAAACGTGCAGTACTTC. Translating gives CASSLASGVNVQYF.

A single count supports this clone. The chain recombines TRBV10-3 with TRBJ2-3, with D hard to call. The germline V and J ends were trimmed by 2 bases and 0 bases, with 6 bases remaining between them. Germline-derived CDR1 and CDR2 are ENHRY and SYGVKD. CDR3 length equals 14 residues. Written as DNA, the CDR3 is TGTGCCATCAGTGAGCCGACAAGCACAGATACGCAGTATTTT. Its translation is CAISEPTSTDTQYF.

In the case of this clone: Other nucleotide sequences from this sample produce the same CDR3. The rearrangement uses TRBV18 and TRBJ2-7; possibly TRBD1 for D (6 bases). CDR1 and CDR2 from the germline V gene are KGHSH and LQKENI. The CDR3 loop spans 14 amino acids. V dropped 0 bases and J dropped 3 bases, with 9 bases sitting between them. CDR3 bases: TGTGCCAGCTCACCACCGACAGGAGTCTACGAGCAGTACTTC. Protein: CASSPPTGVYEQYF. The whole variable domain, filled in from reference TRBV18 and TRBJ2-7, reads NAGVMQNPRHLVRRRGQEARLRCSPMKGHSHVYWYRQLPEEGLKFMVYLQKENIIDESGMPKERFSAEFPKEGPSILRIQQVVRGDSAAYFCASSPPTGVYEQYFGPGTRLTVT.

CDR3 in amino acids: CASSVGQGPETQYF. Here the CDR3 DNA reads TGTGCCAGCAGCGTAGGGCAGGGGCCAGAGACCCAGTACTTC. The rearrangement links TRBV9 to TRBJ2-5; perhaps TRBD1 as D (6 bases). The CDR3 extends over 14 amino acids. Germline V CDR1 and CDR2: SGDLS, YYNGEE. Deletions cut 0 bases from V and 4 bases from J, with 10 bases between.